The 26 T cell receptor beta chains given below trace back to one sample, sequenced in a study of T-cell memory formation after mild COVID-19. TCRdb re-called the 5' RACE reads with MiXCR, one entry per CDR3 protein. The repertoire holds 200,000 to 250,000 distinct CDR3 sequences, 27% seen once, with approximately 10% in the top ten. Sequenced material: PBMCs or a T cell subset sorted from them (not recorded which). The receptors originated from an adult woman who had mild COVID-19 (a few samples of this study predate the infection). Cell type and time point are not known.

A few counts support this clonotype. The rearrangement uses TRBV24-1 and TRBJ2-3; no firm D call. The germline V and J ends were trimmed by 3 bases and 2 bases, with 11 bases remaining between them. CDR3 length equals 15 residues. Germline CDR1 KGHDR, CDR2 SFDVKD. CDR3 sequence: CATSDARRHTDTQYF. The CDR3 bases are TGTGCCACCAGTGATGCGCGGCGTCACACAGATACGCAGTATTTT.

The chain couples TRBV20-1 to TRBJ2-7; D uncertain. Between the trimmed V and J ends, which lost 6 bases and 2 bases, there was a span of 17 bases. The CDR3 has 14 amino acids. Per the germline V gene, CDR1 is DFQATT and CDR2 is SNEGSKA (reference sequence). The DNA for the CDR3 is TGCAGTGCCACTTTAAGGGATTCGGCCTACGAGCAGTACTTC. This sequence encodes CSATLRDSAYEQYF.

In its sample, this clonotype was seen once. V and J are TRBV6-1 and TRBJ2-3, with D unresolved. The CDR3 covers 14 residues. Looked up from germline, CDR1 is MNHNS and CDR2 is SASEGT. V shed 7 bases and J shed 6 bases, with 17 bases lying between them. CDR3 region: CASMANPTVDTQYF. For the CDR3, the DNA is TGTGCCAGCATGGCCAATCCAACGGTTGATACGCAGTATTTT.

The sample holds a few counts of this clonotype. Here the CDR3 reads CASSPIPWGSGTDTQYF. In DNA, the CDR3 is TGTGCCAGCAGCCCCATCCCCTGGGGTAGCGGCACAGATACGCAGTATTTT. V and J are TRBV11-2 and TRBJ2-3, with a weak D call TRBD2 (5 bases). CDR3 size: 17 residues. Trimming took off 5 bases at V and 1 base at J, with 19 bases between the two ends. In germline, CDR1 is SGHAT, CDR2 FQNNGV.

There are a few counts of this clonotype. CDR3 amino acids: CASSLPGPRNTEAFF. CDR3 DNA sequence: TGTGCCAGCAGCTTACCCGGCCCCAGGAACACTGAAGCTTTCTTT. This sequence joins TRBV7-9 and TRBJ1-1; no clear D gene. From germline, CDR1 is SEHNR and CDR2 FQNEAQ (reference sequence). V lost 2 bases and J 1 base, leaving 11 bases between the germline ends. CDR3 length: 15 residues.

The V call is TRBV7-9, the J call TRBJ2-1, with D possibly called TRBD1 or TRBD2 (5 bases each). Trimming pared 1 base from V and 12 bases from J, leaving 13 bases between. Looked up from germline, CDR1 is SEHNR and CDR2 is FQNEAQ (reference sequence). CDR3 length equals 13 residues. The CDR3 spells CASSLVEGNPQFF. In DNA form, the CDR3 reads TGTGCCAGCAGCTTAGTCGAGGGGAATCCGCAGTTCTTC. Full variable domain (missing parts from reference TRBV7-9 and TRBJ2-1): DTGVSQNPRHKITKRGQNVTFRCDPISEHNRLYWYRQTLGQGPEFLTYFQNEAQLEKSRLLSDRFSAERPKGSFSTLEIQRTEQGDSAMYLCASSLVEGNPQFFGPGTRLTVL.

The chain carries TRBV29-1 and TRBJ2-3, with D perhaps given as TRBD1 or TRBD2 (7 bases each). Trimming left V 4 bases short and J 6 bases short, with 20 bases between. Looked up from germline, CDR1 is SQVTM and CDR2 is ANQGSEA. CDR3 length: 15 residues. The CDR3 sequence: CSVGEWRGGGDTQYF. Here the CDR3 DNA reads TGCAGCGTTGGTGAATGGCGGGGAGGGGGCGATACGCAGTATTTT.

V gene TRBV6-1 combines with J gene TRBJ1-1; 7 positions match TRBD1. There are 13 residues in the CDR3. Unmatched junction bases numbered 7, after V lost 6 bases and J lost 6 bases. Germline CDR1 is MNHNS and CDR2 is SASEGT. The CDR3 here is CASRKQGIAEAFF. The CDR3 DNA reads as TGTGCCAGCAGGAAACAGGGGATCGCTGAAGCTTTCTTT.

V gene TRBV4-3 combines with J gene TRBJ2-7; TRBD2 agrees at 7 bases. Germline V gene data show CDR1 as LGHNA and CDR2 as YSLEER. This CDR3 spans 15 amino acids. V lost 1 base, J lost 6 bases, and 9 bases stayed unmatched. Here the CDR3 reads CASSQGASGRGEQYF. CDR3 DNA sequence: TGCGCCAGCAGCCAAGGAGCTAGCGGAAGAGGCGAGCAGTACTTC.

This clonotype was detected only a few times. The chain recombines TRBV11-2 with TRBJ2-3; TRBD1 aligns across 7 bases. The CDR3 is made up of 16 amino acids. In germline, CDR1 is SGHAT, CDR2 FQNNGV. V lost 4 bases to trimming and J lost 3 bases; unmatched junction nucleotides: 10. CDR3 sequence reads: CASSSRQGGSTDTQYF. CDR3 nucleotide sequence: TGTGCCAGCAGCTCAAGACAGGGTGGCAGTACAGATACGCAGTATTTT.

This chain links TRBV29-1 with TRBJ2-3; D gene unclear. This CDR3 is 12 amino acids long. The V end was cut by 4 bases, the J end by 4 bases, with 9 bases between. Looked up from germline, CDR1 is SQVTM and CDR2 is ANQGSEA. Here the CDR3 DNA reads TGCAGCGTTGCCCAAAATGCAGATACGCAGTATTTT. Its translation: CSVAQNADTQYF.

This clonotype appeared a few times. The chain combines TRBV5-1 with TRBJ1-2; 7 nucleotides agree with TRBD1. Trimming at V came to 4 bases and at J to 4 bases, leaving 10 bases not matched to a gene. Germline V gene data show CDR1 as SGHRS and CDR2 as YFSETQ. CDR3 length equals 15 residues. The CDR3 region is CASSLGTAKSYGYTF. For the CDR3, the DNA is TGCGCCAGCAGCCTTGGGACAGCGAAGAGCTATGGCTACACCTTC. Using reference TRBV5-1 and TRBJ1-2 for the parts outside the CDR3, the full variable domain is KAGVTQTPRYLIKTRGQQVTLSCSPISGHRSVSWYQQTPGQGLQFLFEYFSETQRNKGNFPGRFSGRQFSNSRSEMNVSTLELGDSALYLCASSLGTAKSYGYTFGSGTRLTVV.

CDR3 amino acids: CASSGSRQGVRNEQFF. CDR3 in DNA: TGTGCCAGCAGCGGGTCCCGACAGGGGGTAAGGAATGAGCAGTTCTTC. V usage is TRBV9 and J usage is TRBJ2-1; 9 bases fit TRBD1. Germline CDR1 is SGDLS and CDR2 is YYNGEE. The CDR3 consists of 16 residues. J gave up 7 bases and V 3 bases, and 11 bases lay outside the gene matches.

The chain recombines TRBV24-1 with TRBJ2-7; 8 positions agree with TRBD2. Germline CDR1 is KGHDR and CDR2 is SFDVKD. The CDR3 contains 15 residues. V shed 1 base and J 6 bases; nucleotides not matched to a gene: 7. The CDR3 DNA follows: TGTGCCACCAGTGATTTCTCGGGAGGGCTTTTCGAGCAGTACTTC. Translation: CATSDFSGGLFEQYF.

V usage is TRBV7-9 and J usage is TRBJ1-5; D is undetermined. Germline CDR1 SEHNR, CDR2 FQNEAQ (reference sequence). V was clipped by 0 bases and J by 7 bases, with 4 bases between them. This CDR3 has 12 residues. The CDR3, as DNA: TGTGCCAGCAGCTTAGCGTTCCAGCCCCAGCATTTT. Residues: CASSLAFQPQHF. Full variable domain (remainder filled in from reference TRBV7-9 and TRBJ1-5): DTGVSQNPRHKITKRGQNVTFRCDPISEHNRLYWYRQTLGQGPEFLTYFQNEAQLEKSRLLSDRFSAERPKGSFSTLEIQRTEQGDSAMYLCASSLAFQPQHFGDGTRLSIL.

The chain uses TRBV14 and TRBJ1-1, with D unresolved. This CDR3 region has 11 residues. Germline-derived CDR1 and CDR2 are SGHDN and FVKESK. V was trimmed by 3 bases and J by 6 bases, leaving 5 bases between them. The CDR3 protein is CASSQYAEAFF. As DNA, the CDR3 is TGTGCCAGCAGCCAGTACGCTGAAGCTTTCTTT. Full variable domain (remainder filled in from reference TRBV14 and TRBJ1-1): EAGVTQFPSHSVIEKGQTVTLRCDPISGHDNLYWYRRVMGKEIKFLLHFVKESKQDESGMPNNRFLAERTGGTYSTLKVQPAELEDSGVYFCASSQYAEAFFGQGTRLTVV.

This clonotype has only a few counts. The chain has TRBV7-2 and TRBJ2-5, with D unclear. This CDR3 has 15 residues. CDR1 and CDR2 (germline): SGHTA, FQGNSA. Trimming cost V 5 bases and J 1 base, with 14 bases left between them. CDR3 nucleotide sequence: TGTGCCAGCAGCCAGCCTCGGACGGGCCAAGAGACCCAGTACTTC. Translating gives CASSQPRTGQETQYF.

This clonotype was seen a handful of times. V usage is TRBV5-1 and J usage is TRBJ2-1, with D uncertain. CDR3 length: 13 amino acids. Germline V gene lookup returns CDR1 SGHRS and CDR2 YFSETQ. Trimming removed 0 bases from V and 5 bases from J, with 6 bases in between. Here the CDR3 reads CASSLVGNNEQFF. The DNA of the CDR3 is TGCGCCAGCAGCTTGGTCGGCAACAATGAGCAGTTCTTC.

This clonotype was seen only once. The J gene is TRBJ1-1, the V gene TRBV20-1; D perhaps matches TRBD1 (5 bases). Trimming took off 5 bases at V and 2 bases at J, with 24 bases between the two ends. Germline-derived CDR1 and CDR2 are DFQATT and SNEGSKA (reference sequence). The CDR3 contains 17 residues. DNA for the CDR3: TGCAGTGCTCCCCCCGAGGGGCCCATTCAGGGTAACACTGAAGCTTTCTTT. Its translation is CSAPPEGPIQGNTEAFF.

This clonotype was counted between two and nine times. This chain connects TRBV12-3 or TRBV12-4 to TRBJ2-2, with TRBD2 as a possible D gene (5 bases). The CDR3 consists of 13 residues. V gave up 5 bases and J gave up 6 bases, with 10 bases separating them. The CDR3 sequence: CASSRRGSGELFF. The CDR3 coding sequence is TGTGCCAGCAGTCGACGAGGGTCCGGGGAGCTGTTTTTT.

Only a few counts were recorded for this clonotype. The chain uses TRBV29-1 and TRBJ2-1; TRBD1 aligns across 7 bases. The V gene's germline CDR1 is SQVTM and CDR2 ANQGSEA. The ends lost 1 base at V and 4 bases at J; junction bases unmatched: 7. The CDR3 consists of 15 residues. The CDR3 nucleotides are TGCAGCGTTGAAGGGCTACTCAGGGGGTACAATGAGCAGTTCTTC. This sequence encodes CSVEGLLRGYNEQFF.

The chain links TRBV12-3 or TRBV12-4 to TRBJ2-7, with D perhaps matching TRBD1 (6 bases). V was pared by 5 bases and J by 6 bases, with 11 bases between. There are 12 residues in the CDR3. The CDR3 nucleotides are TGTGCCAGCAGTAAAGGGACACCCGAGCAGTACTTC. This encodes CASSKGTPEQYF.

This clonotype was seen more than once but under ten times. The CDR3 is CASSGRTGSDTEAFF. For the CDR3, the DNA is TGTGCCAGCAGCGGCCGAACAGGGTCGGACACTGAAGCTTTCTTT. The chain is built from TRBV7-9 and TRBJ1-1; possible D gene TRBD1, 6 bases. V was clipped by 5 bases and J by 3 bases, with 16 bases between them. The CDR3 contains 15 residues. Germline V gene sequence: CDR1 SEHNR, CDR2 FQNEAQ (reference sequence).

The chain carries TRBV20-1 and TRBJ1-5, with D unclear. The CDR3 loop spans 13 amino acids. V was clipped by 4 bases and J by 0 bases, with 7 bases between them. Germline CDR1 is DFQATT and CDR2 is SNEGSKA (reference sequence). In nucleotides, the CDR3 is TGCAGTGCTATGTATGATAGCAATCAGCCCCAGCATTTT. Its translation is CSAMYDSNQPQHF.

V and J are TRBV5-6 and TRBJ2-2; 15 bases are shared with TRBD2. V was clipped by 4 bases and J by 3 bases; unmatched bases: 10. Germline loops: CDR1 SGHDT, CDR2 YYEEEE. The CDR3 consists of 19 residues. CDR3 protein: CASSPWTSGGARDTGELFF. The DNA for the CDR3 is TGTGCCAGCAGCCCATGGACTAGCGGGGGGGCCAGGGACACCGGGGAGCTGTTTTTT.

This sequence joins TRBV24-1 and TRBJ2-1, with TRBD2 matching over 8 bases. This CDR3 comprises 17 residues. Germline V gene sequence: CDR1 KGHDR, CDR2 SFDVKD. V was clipped by 3 bases and J by 8 bases; unmatched bases: 14. CDR3 nucleotides: TGTGCCACCAGTGATCCGCCGGGGAGCGGGAGACGGGATGAGCAGTTCTTC. Translated, it gives CATSDPPGSGRRDEQFF.